Presented here are 21 T cell receptor beta chains from one specimen sequenced in a study of blood T cell repertoires in COVID-19. Clones were sequenced by immunoSEQ multiplex PCR, and TCRdb holds only the in-frame ones, with some missing. The repertoire consists of 240,000 or so clones, with approximately 86% occurring once and the leading ten covering about 7.6%. Sequences were obtained from peripheral blood. The receptors were sampled from a woman aged 70-85 years with active or convalescent COVID-19.

This clone was seen only once. This chain links TRBV15 with TRBJ1-1; TRBD1 agrees at 9 bases. V lost 1 base to trimming and J lost 5 bases; unmatched junction nucleotides: 5. Germline values: CDR1 LNHNV, CDR2 YYDKDF (reference sequence). The CDR3 runs to 15 residues. The CDR3 DNA is TGTGCCACCAGCAGAGGCGGGACAGGGTCAACTGAAGCTTTCTTT. This encodes CATSRGGTGSTEAFF.

In nucleotides, the CDR3 is TGCGCCAGCAGGGGGACTAGCCAGGTTGGCGAGCAGTACTTC. Its translation is CASRGTSQVGEQYF. The chain couples TRBV10-2 to TRBJ2-7; 9 bases are shared with TRBD2. Germline V gene sequence: CDR1 WSHSY, CDR2 SAAADI. V dropped 6 bases and J dropped 6; count of bases not matched to a gene: 9. There are 14 residues in the CDR3.

V gene TRBV7-9 combines with J gene TRBJ1-1; TRBD1 is a possible D gene (5 bases). Trimming left V 3 bases short and J 7 bases short, with 12 bases between. The CDR3 extends over 13 amino acids. In germline, CDR1 is SEHNR, CDR2 FQNEAQ (reference sequence). CDR3: CASSFGTPIEAFF. The CDR3 DNA reads as TGTGCCAGCAGCTTCGGGACTCCAATTGAAGCTTTCTTT.

This CDR3 is CASSTGGGGKTHEQYF. CDR3 bases: TGCGCCAGCAGCACTGGTGGCGGGGGAAAAACCCACGAGCAGTACTTC. The chain uses TRBV5-1 and TRBJ2-7, with TRBD2 matching over 7 bases. The germline CDR1 and CDR2 sequences are SGHRS and YFSETQ. V shed 4 bases and J 5 bases; nucleotides not matched to a gene: 15. This CDR3 is 16 amino acids long. Variable domain in full (rest from reference TRBV5-1 and TRBJ2-7): KAGVTQTPRYLIKTRGQQVTLSCSPISGHRSVSWYQQTPGQGLQFLFEYFSETQRNKGNFPGRFSGRQFSNSRSEMNVSTLELGDSALYLCASSTGGGGKTHEQYFGPGTRLTVT.

This chain uses TRBV7-9 with TRBJ1-4; weak D call: TRBD1 (6 bases). The ends were cut back, 4 bases at V and 4 bases at J, with 10 bases in the middle. The CDR3 spans 14 residues. Germline CDR1 and CDR2: SEHNR and FQNEAQ (reference sequence). For the CDR3, the DNA is TGTGCCAGCAGCTCGGGACAACGTAATGAAAAACTGTTTTTT. Translation gives CASSSGQRNEKLFF. The full variable domain, completed using reference TRBV7-9 and TRBJ1-4, is DTGVSQNPRHKITKRGQNVTFRCDPISEHNRLYWYRQTLGQGPEFLTYFQNEAQLEKSRLLSDRFSAERPKGSFSTLEIQRTEQGDSAMYLCASSSGQRNEKLFFGSGTQLSVL.

The chain combines TRBV6-5 with TRBJ1-6; 9 nucleotides align to TRBD1. The CDR3 consists of 16 residues. Germline trimming cut 2 bases from V and 7 bases from J; bases unmatched to any gene: 6. Germline-derived CDR1 and CDR2 are MNHEY and SVGAGI. The CDR3 DNA reads TGTGCCAGCAGTTACGTGGGACAGGGCGTCAATTCACCCCTCCACTTT. The encoded protein is CASSYVGQGVNSPLHF.

The chain uses TRBV9 and TRBJ2-3; TRBD2 might be the D (5 bases). The CDR3 has 15 residues. V dropped 6 bases and J dropped 4 bases, with 18 bases sitting between them. In germline, CDR1 is SGDLS, CDR2 YYNGEE. The CDR3 spells CASTFGGSVADTQYF. CDR3 bases: TGTGCCAGCACTTTTGGCGGGTCCGTGGCAGATACGCAGTATTTT.

The V gene is TRBV21-1, the J gene TRBJ1-2; the D call TRBD1 from the table was never checked on the DNA. TRBV21-1 is described as a pseudogene. This CDR3 contains 16 residues. The chain's CDR3 is CASRTHRGPDNYGYTF. CDR3 DNA: TGTGCCAGCAGGACACACAGGGGGCCTGATAACTATGGCTACACCTTC.

The rearrangement links TRBV18 to TRBJ1-6; D gene uncertain. V lost 3 bases and J lost 13, with 10 bases in between. The CDR3 extends over 12 amino acids. Germline CDR1 reads KGHSH; CDR2 reads LQKENI. CDR3 bases: TGTGCCAGCTCACCGGAGGATCCCCCCCTCCACTTT. It specifies CASSPEDPPLHF.

The chain links TRBV25-1 to TRBJ1-1, with a weak D call TRBD1 (5 bases). V was pared by 1 base and J by 0 bases, with 12 bases between. The CDR3 contains 16 residues. Germline V gene lookup returns CDR1 MGHDK and CDR2 SYGVNS. The CDR3 nucleotides read TGTGCCAGCAGTGAATTCCCGGGACTTTTGAACACTGAAGCTTTCTTT. It specifies CASSEFPGLLNTEAFF.

CDR3 region: CASSLMGRSTDTQYF. DNA of the CDR3: TGTGCCAGCAGCCTGATGGGCCGCAGCACAGATACGCAGTATTTT. The chain recombines TRBV3-1 (or the pseudogene TRBV3-2) with TRBJ2-3, with D unclear. The V gene's germline CDR1 is LGHDT and CDR2 YNNKEL (reference sequence). Trimming removed 4 bases from V and 0 bases from J, with 11 bases in between. There are 15 residues in the CDR3.

The genes are TRBV5-6 and TRBJ1-5, with TRBD1 identical over 11 bases. This CDR3 region has 15 residues. The junction had 5 bases not matched to a gene; V was cut back by 2 bases and J by 7 bases. The germline V gene encodes CDR1 SGHDT and CDR2 YYEEEE. The CDR3 DNA is TGTGCCAGCAGCTTTGGACAGGGGGCGAGACAGCCCCAGCATTTT. Its protein product is CASSFGQGARQPQHF.

The chain employs TRBV7-2 and TRBJ2-5; 9 nucleotides agree with TRBD2. The trim removed 0 bases at V and 2 bases at J, leaving 10 bases unmatched. In germline, CDR1 is SGHTA, CDR2 FQGNSA. There are 18 residues in the CDR3. This CDR3 is CASSLAFRAGGEQETQYF. CDR3 nucleotides: TGTGCCAGCAGCTTAGCCTTTAGAGCGGGGGGCGAACAAGAGACCCAGTACTTC.

The rearrangement uses TRBV4-3 and TRBJ1-1, with D possibly TRBD1 on 6 matching bases. The CDR3 contains 17 residues. Germline V CDR1 and CDR2: LGHNA, YSLEER. V was shortened by 0 bases and J by 0 bases, with 14 bases between the two germline ends. CDR3 coding DNA: TGCGCCAGCAGCCAAGAAAGAATGGGGGCGATGAACACTGAAGCTTTCTTT. It encodes CASSQERMGAMNTEAFF.

The chain recombines TRBV21-1 with TRBJ2-7; the table assigns TRBD2, which was not confirmed against the DNA. TRBV21-1 is a listed pseudogene. The CDR3 length is 16 residues. CDR3 sequence (DNA): TGTGCCAGCAGCAAAGAGAAAGACGGGAGCTCCTACGAGCAGTACTTC. This gives the protein CASSKEKDGSSYEQYF.

The genes are TRBV5-1 and TRBJ1-2; D not resolved. The CDR3 contains 15 residues. Germline CDR1 and CDR2: SGHRS and YFSETQ. The V and J ends lost 0 bases and 8 bases respectively, with 17 bases between them. CDR3 residues: CASSLGYRTLGGYTF. CDR3 coding DNA: TGCGCCAGCAGCTTGGGCTACCGAACCCTCGGGGGCTACACCTTC.

The V gene is TRBV19, the J gene TRBJ1-6; maybe TRBD1 (5 bases). The germline V gene has CDR1 LNHDA and CDR2 SQIVND (reference sequence). The CDR3 has 17 residues. The V and J ends lost 4 bases and 4 bases respectively, with 17 bases between them. CDR3 nucleotide sequence: TGTGCCAGTAGTAGCGCCATAGGGGCCTCTTATAATTCACCCCTCCACTTT. Residues: CASSSAIGASYNSPLHF.

The chain uses TRBV5-6 and TRBJ2-1; 8 bases agree with TRBD2. Trimming removed 1 base from V and 12 bases from J; junction bases left unmatched: 15. The CDR3 loop spans 16 amino acids. The germline V gene encodes CDR1 SGHDT and CDR2 YYEEEE. Written as DNA, the CDR3 is TGTGCCAGCAGCTTGATTGCTTGGCGGGGGGCCATCGGGCAGTTCTTC. Its protein is CASSLIAWRGAIGQFF.

This clone occurred once. The sample carries other DNA sequences with the same CDR3. The chain recombines TRBV6-5 with TRBJ1-5, with a weak D call TRBD1 (6 bases). The germline V gene encodes CDR1 MNHEY and CDR2 SVGAGI. The germline V and J ends were trimmed by 2 bases and 1 base, with 6 bases remaining between them. This CDR3 comprises 14 residues. The CDR3 spells CASSYRGSNQPQHF. In DNA form, the CDR3 reads TGTGCCAGCAGTTACAGGGGGAGCAATCAGCCCCAGCATTTT.

V gene TRBV10-2 combines with J gene TRBJ1-2; tentative D call: TRBD1 (6 bases). The germline gives CDR1 WSHSY, CDR2 SAAADI. The CDR3 covers 14 residues. Trimming removed 1 base from V and 6 bases from J, with 12 bases in between. The chain's CDR3 is CASSEWTEKDGYTF. The CDR3 DNA reads as TGCGCCAGCAGTGAGTGGACAGAGAAGGATGGCTACACCTTC.

The rearrangement joins TRBV24-1 to TRBJ2-2, with 9 nucleotides matching TRBD2. The germline CDR1 and CDR2 sequences are KGHDR and SFDVKD. The CDR3 length is 16 residues. The V and J ends lost 0 bases and 4 bases, in that order; junction bases with no gene match: 2. CDR3 region: CATSDLLAGTTGELFF. The CDR3 coding sequence is TGTGCCACCAGTGATTTGCTAGCGGGGACCACCGGGGAGCTGTTTTTT.